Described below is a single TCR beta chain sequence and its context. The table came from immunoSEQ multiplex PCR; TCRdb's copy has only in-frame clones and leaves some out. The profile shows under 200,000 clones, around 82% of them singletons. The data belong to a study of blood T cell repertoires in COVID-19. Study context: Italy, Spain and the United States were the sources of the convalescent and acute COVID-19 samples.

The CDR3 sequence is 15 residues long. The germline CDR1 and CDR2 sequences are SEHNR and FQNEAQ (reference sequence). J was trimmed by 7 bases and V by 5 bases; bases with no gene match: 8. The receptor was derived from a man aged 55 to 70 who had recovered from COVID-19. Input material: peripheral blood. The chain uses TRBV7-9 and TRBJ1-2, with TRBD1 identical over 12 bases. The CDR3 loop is CASSITGTGGLGYTF. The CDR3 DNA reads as TGTGCCAGCAGCATCACCGGGACAGGGGGCCTTGGCTACACCTTC. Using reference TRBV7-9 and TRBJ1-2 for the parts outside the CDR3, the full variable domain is DTGVSQNPRHKITKRGQNVTFRCDPISEHNRLYWYRQTLGQGPEFLTYFQNEAQLEKSRLLSDRFSAERPKGSFSTLEIQRTEQGDSAMYLCASSITGTGGLGYTFGSGTRLTVV.